These 8 T cell receptor beta chains were all obtained from the same sample, sequenced in a study of graft-versus-host responses after intestinal transplantation. Their target antigens are unknown. This table comes from immunoSEQ multiplex PCR, and its TCRdb copy is limited to in-frame clones, with some not included. Of 95,000 to 150,000 clones in the sample, over 80% were seen once. Sequenced material: unstimulated CD4+ T cells sorted from spleen or lymph node cells, taken before intestinal transplant. These receptor sequences come from a human donor who received an intestinal transplant.

The chain has TRBV6-5 and TRBJ1-2, with D unresolved. V was shortened by 0 bases and J by 4 bases, with 12 bases between the two germline ends. This CDR3 comprises 15 residues. Germline CDR1 MNHEY, CDR2 SVGAGI. The CDR3 here is CASSYSSSIFYGYTF. The CDR3 DNA reads TGTGCCAGCAGTTACTCGTCTAGCATCTTCTATGGCTACACCTTC.

This chain joins TRBV7-9 and TRBJ2-4; TRBD2 aligns across 8 bases. CDR1 is SEHNR, CDR2 FQNEAQ, per germline (reference sequence). The length of the CDR3 is 14 residues. The V and J ends lost 3 bases and 6 bases, in that order; junction bases with no gene match: 4. CDR3 sequence (DNA): TGTGCCAGCAGCTTTAGCGGGAACGTAAACATTCAGTACTTC. Protein: CASSFSGNVNIQYF.

V and J are TRBV5-8 and TRBJ1-2; D is possibly TRBD1 (5 bases). There are 13 residues in the CDR3. V was trimmed by 3 bases and J by 5 bases, leaving 11 bases between them. The V gene's germline CDR1 is SGHTS and CDR2 YDEGEE. CDR3 nucleotide sequence: TGTGCCAGCAGCTGGGACGGGAGATATGGCTACACCTTC. It translates to CASSWDGRYGYTF.

The chain links TRBV11-2 to TRBJ1-2; D possibly corresponds to TRBD1 (6 bases). Looked up from germline, CDR1 is SGHAT and CDR2 is FQNNGV. The CDR3 totals 17 residues. Trimming pared 0 bases from V and 6 bases from J, leaving 20 bases between. The CDR3 nucleotides read TGTGCCAGCAGCTTAGATGGGGGTCTCAGGGGTACGAATGGCTACACCTTC. It specifies CASSLDGGLRGTNGYTF.

In this sample, this clone turned up a few times. The chain links TRBV6-1 to TRBJ1-2; 7 bases are shared with TRBD1. V was pared by 8 bases and J by 5 bases, with 14 bases of the junction left unmatched. This CDR3 region has 15 residues. From germline, CDR1 is MNHNS and CDR2 SASEGT. CDR3 in DNA: TGTGCCAGCCGGACCTACGCAGGGGGAGCTTATGGCTACACCTTC. Its protein product is CASRTYAGGAYGYTF.

The J gene is TRBJ2-3, the V gene TRBV2, with unresolved D. The CDR3 has 13 residues. V lost 3 bases, J lost 6 bases, and 10 bases lay in between. Germline loops: CDR1 SNHLY, CDR2 FYNNEI. The DNA for the CDR3 is TGTGCCAGCAGTGATCTACTAAGGGATACGCAGTATTTT. Translating it yields CASSDLLRDTQYF.

The chain recombines TRBV30 with TRBJ1-1, with D possibly TRBD1 on 6 matching bases. The V and J ends lost 0 bases and 6 bases respectively, with 8 bases between them. Germline V gene lookup returns CDR1 GTSNPN and CDR2 SVGIG (reference sequence). The CDR3 length is 12 residues. CDR3 amino acids: CAWSVQGPEAFF. The CDR3 DNA reads TGTGCCTGGAGTGTACAGGGTCCTGAAGCTTTCTTT.

The J gene is TRBJ2-7, the V gene TRBV28; 8 positions match TRBD2. The germline gives CDR1 MDHEN, CDR2 SYDVKM. The ends lost 6 bases at V and 1 base at J; junction bases unmatched: 8. The CDR3 length is 15 residues. CDR3 region: CASRSGTSGSYEQYF. Here the CDR3 DNA reads TGTGCCAGCAGGTCCGGAACTAGCGGATCCTACGAGCAGTACTTC.